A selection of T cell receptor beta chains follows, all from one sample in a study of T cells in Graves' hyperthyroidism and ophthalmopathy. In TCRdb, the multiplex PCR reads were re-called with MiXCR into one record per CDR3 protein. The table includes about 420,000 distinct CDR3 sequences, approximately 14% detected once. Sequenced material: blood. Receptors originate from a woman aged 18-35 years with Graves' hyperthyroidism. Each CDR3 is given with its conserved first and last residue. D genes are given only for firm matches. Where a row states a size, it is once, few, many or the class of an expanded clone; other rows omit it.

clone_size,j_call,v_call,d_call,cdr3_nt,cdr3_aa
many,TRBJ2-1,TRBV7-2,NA,TGTGCCAGCAGCTTTACAGGGTCCTACAATGAGCAGTTCTTC,CASSFTGSYNEQFF
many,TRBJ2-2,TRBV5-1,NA,TGCGCCAGCAGCTTGACAGGGAACACCGGGGAGCTGTTTTTT,CASSLTGNTGELFF
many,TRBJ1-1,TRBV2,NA,TGTGCCAGCAGTGACAGGACGGACACTGAAGCTTTCTTT,CASSDRTDTEAFF
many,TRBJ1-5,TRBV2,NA,TGTGCCAGCGTACTGCGGCCACAGGGCTCCCGGCAGCCCCAGCATTTT,CASVLRPQGSRQPQHF
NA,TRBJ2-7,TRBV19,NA,TGTGCCAGTAGACAAATTGGGGCCTACGAGCAGTACTTC,CASRQIGAYEQYF
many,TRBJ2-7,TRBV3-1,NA,TGTGCCAGCAGCCAAGATCCTCGCAGGCTCTACGAGCAGTACTTC,CASSQDPRRLYEQYF
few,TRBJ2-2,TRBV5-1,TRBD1,TGCGCCAGCAGCTCCCTGACAGGGAAGGGGACCGGGGAGCTGTTTTTT,CASSSLTGKGTGELFF
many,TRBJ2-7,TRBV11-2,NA,TGTGCCAGCAGTGGAGCAGTTTACGAGCAGTACTTC,CASSGAVYEQYF
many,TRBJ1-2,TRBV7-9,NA,TGTGCCAGCAGCTTAATAAACTTGTATGGCTACACCTTC,CASSLINLYGYTF
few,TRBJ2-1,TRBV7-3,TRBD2,TGTGCCAGCAGCCCAGGAAGAGGGGGGACTAGCGGGGGGGCGAGCAATGAGCAGTTCTTC,CASSPGRGGTSGGASNEQFF
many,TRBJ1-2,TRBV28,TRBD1,TGTGCCAGCAGTTTATATGGGGACAGGGGGCAATATGGCTACACCTTC,CASSLYGDRGQYGYTF
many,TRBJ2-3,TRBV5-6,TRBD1,TGTGCCAGCAGCACAACCGACAGGGGGTTCACAGATACGCAGTATTTT,CASSTTDRGFTDTQYF
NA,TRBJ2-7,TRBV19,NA,TGTGCCAGTAGCGCAACCCCCAGGGGCTGGGATACATCGGAGCAGTACTTC,CASSATPRGWDTSEQYF
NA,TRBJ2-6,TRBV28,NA,TGTGCCAGCAGGACCGGAAGGGCCAACGTCCTGACTTTC,CASRTGRANVLTF
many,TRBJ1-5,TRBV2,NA,TGTGCCAGCAGACAGGACAGCTTTGGATATCAGCCCCAGCATTTT,CASRQDSFGYQPQHF
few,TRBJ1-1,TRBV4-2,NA,TGTGCCAGCAGCCAAGAGGACGGGAGAATGTACACTGAAGCTTTCTTT,CASSQEDGRMYTEAFF
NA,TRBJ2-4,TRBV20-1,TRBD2,TGCAGTGGAGCGGGAGGGCCGGCGGACATTCAGTACTTC,CSGAGGPADIQYF